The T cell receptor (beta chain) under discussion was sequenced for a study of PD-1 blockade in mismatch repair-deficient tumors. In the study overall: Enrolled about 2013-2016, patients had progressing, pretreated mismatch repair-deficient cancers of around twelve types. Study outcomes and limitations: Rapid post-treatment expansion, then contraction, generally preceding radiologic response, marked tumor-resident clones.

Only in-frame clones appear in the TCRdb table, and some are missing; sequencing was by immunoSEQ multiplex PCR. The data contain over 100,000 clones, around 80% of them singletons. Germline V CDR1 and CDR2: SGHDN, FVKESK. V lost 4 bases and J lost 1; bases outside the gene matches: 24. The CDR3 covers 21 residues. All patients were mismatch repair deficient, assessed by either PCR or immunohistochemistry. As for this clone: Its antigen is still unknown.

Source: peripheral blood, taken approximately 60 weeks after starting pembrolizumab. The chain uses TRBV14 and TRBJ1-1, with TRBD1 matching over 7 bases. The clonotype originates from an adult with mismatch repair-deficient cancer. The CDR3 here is CASSPRDRVWVGAFENTEAFF. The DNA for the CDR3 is TGTGCCAGCAGCCCAAGAGACAGGGTTTGGGTCGGGGCGTTCGAGAACACTGAAGCTTTCTTT.